The text below deals with one TCR beta chain. The antigen remains unidentified. V shed 3 bases, J shed 3 bases, and the junction held 1 base outside the gene matches. This CDR3 spans 13 amino acids. Per germline, CDR1 KGHSY and CDR2 FQNENV. The data belong to a study of T cells in localized non-small cell lung cancer. Generated by immunoSEQ multiplex PCR, the TCRdb table keeps only in-frame clones and is missing some. The table shows 35,000 to 45,000 clones, with more than 70% occurring only once. Regarding the study as a whole: There was an association of higher blood T cell density with longer overall survival. The study sequenced only one region of the tumor. As a result, intratumor heterogeneity could not be excluded and remains possible. Uninvolved adjacent lung, not tumor, had the highest T cell clonality. There were a median roughly 61 of the top 100 tumor clones appearing in adjacent lung.

Sequencing was performed on peripheral blood, taken before any cancer treatment. This chain links TRBV16 with TRBJ1-2, with 7 bases identical to TRBD1. This sequence was found in an older female donor with stage I squamous cell lung carcinoma. CDR3 nucleotide sequence: TGTGCCAGCAGCCACCAGGGGGACTATGGCTACACCTTC. This gives the protein CASSHQGDYGYTF. Combining the CDR3 with reference TRBV16 and TRBJ1-2 gives the whole variable domain GEEVAQTPKHLVRGEGQKAKLYCAPIKGHSYVFWYQQVLKNEFKFLISFQNENVFDETGMPKERFSAKCLPNSPCSLEIQATKLEDSAVYFCASSHQGDYGYTFGSGTRLTVV.